This T cell receptor (beta chain) came from a study of T cell responses to AZD1222 COVID-19 vaccine. This table comes from immunoSEQ multiplex PCR, and its TCRdb copy is limited to in-frame clones, with some not included. The table lists around 59,000 clones, 89% of them singletons. Regarding the study as a whole: An increase in Spike-specific TCR breadth and depth was observed after two AZD1222 doses. The donor group comprised mostly white British people and more females; the analysis possibly underestimated clonal diversity.

In its sample, this clone was seen a few times. Its antigen is unknown. Germline V gene data show CDR1 as LNHDA and CDR2 as SQIVND (reference sequence). Trimming took off 1 base at V and 3 bases at J, with 10 bases between the two ends. This CDR3 is 14 amino acids long. This sequence originates from an adult who received the AZD1222 COVID-19 vaccine. The sample here was peripheral blood, taken 28 days after the second AZD1222 dose. This chain links TRBV19 with TRBJ2-7; D not certain. CDR3 DNA: TGTGCCAGTAGTATAGGGACGGAAATCTACGAGCAGTACTTC. Residues: CASSIGTEIYEQYF. Full variable domain (rest looked up from reference TRBV19 and TRBJ2-7): DGGITQSPKYLFRKEGQNVTLSCEQNLNHDAMYWYRQDPGQGLRLIYYSQIVNDFQKGDIAEGYSVSREKKESFPLTVTSAQKNPTAFYLCASSIGTEIYEQYFGPGTRLTVT.